The next 2 T cell receptor beta chains were all read from a single sample in a study of T cells in Graves' hyperthyroidism and ophthalmopathy. Researchers took RNA transcripts and amplified the TCR beta CDR3 regions from them. HTBI primers were the set used in a first-round RT-PCR of the TCR CDR3. TCRdb used MiXCR to reprocess the multiplex PCR reads, holding one entry per CDR3 protein. The sample holds some 270,000 distinct CDR3 sequences, about an eighth seen once. Sequenced: blood. These receptors all come from a woman aged 25 to 39 with Graves' hyperthyroidism that later progressed to Graves' ophthalmopathy.

In its sample, this clonotype was seen many times. The chain is built from TRBV24-1 and TRBJ2-3; 11 bases line up with TRBD1. V shed 2 bases, J shed 4 bases, and the junction held 4 bases outside the gene matches. The CDR3 loop spans 16 amino acids. Germline loops: CDR1 KGHDR, CDR2 SFDVKD. CDR3 sequence (DNA): TGTGCCACCAGTGATTACGGACAGGGGGCGTCAGATACGCAGTATTTT. It is translated as CATSDYGQGASDTQYF.

V usage is TRBV19 and J usage is TRBJ1-1; TRBD1 aligns across 9 bases. The CDR3 covers 14 residues. The germline CDR1 and CDR2 sequences are LNHDA and SQIVND (reference sequence). J gave up 5 bases and V 5 bases, and 6 bases lay outside the gene matches. CDR3 loop: CASSPTGGRTEAFF. The CDR3 region has the DNA TGTGCCAGTAGTCCCACAGGGGGCCGGACTGAAGCTTTCTTT.